The 23 T cell receptor beta chains listed next were all sequenced from one sample in a study of T-cell memory formation after mild COVID-19 (dated by TCRdb to about 2021). Library method: 5' RACE. Reads for this sample came from an Illumina NovaSeq 6000. TCRdb applied fastp at Q25 and MiXCR to the public reads, then kept only in-frame beta chains. Each CDR3 protein gets just one entry, which takes the most common genes and DNA from the rows behind it. Recorded for this sample are 190,000 or so distinct CDR3 sequences; about 11% of them occurred a single time. Of the sample, just over 3% falls within the top ten clones. The material sequenced was PBMCs or a T cell subset sorted from them (not recorded which). The origin of the receptors is a man aged 18 to 30 who had mild COVID-19 (a few samples of this study predate the infection). The sample titles of this study are shuffled in the database, so cell type and time point are left out; the donor was told from shared clones.

This clonotype has more than one count but fewer than ten. V is TRBV2 and J is TRBJ2-3, with D perhaps TRBD1 (5 bases). The length of the CDR3 is 14 residues. Germline CDR1 is SNHLY and CDR2 is FYNNEI. V lost 4 bases, J lost 4 bases, and 12 bases lay in between. The chain's CDR3 is CASSVMGPADTQYF. The CDR3 DNA reads TGTGCCAGCAGTGTTATGGGGCCGGCAGATACGCAGTATTTT.

In its sample, this clonotype was seen many times. This rearrangement joins TRBV20-1 to TRBJ2-2; 10 bases fit TRBD2. Germline assignment: CDR1 DFQATT and CDR2 SNEGSKA (reference sequence). The CDR3 is 15 amino acids. The junction had 5 bases not matched to a gene; V was cut back by 4 bases and J by 3 bases. The CDR3 DNA is TGCAGTGCTACCATCGGGACTAGCGACACCGGGGAGCTGTTTTTT. Protein: CSATIGTSDTGELFF.

This clonotype was seen at least ten times. The V gene is TRBV7-2, the J gene TRBJ2-2; no firm D call. The V gene lost 1 base and the J gene lost 6 bases, with 6 bases spanning the gap. CDR1 is SGHTA, CDR2 FQGNSA, per germline. This CDR3 has 13 residues. CDR3 protein: CASSLGSAGELFF. The CDR3 DNA reads TGTGCCAGCAGCTTAGGGTCGGCCGGGGAGCTGTTTTTT.

The CDR3 bases are TGTGCCAGTAGTATGGGACAGGGGAACTATGGCTACACCTTC. The encoded protein is CASSMGQGNYGYTF. V is TRBV19 and J is TRBJ1-2, with 10 bases identical to TRBD1. The length of the CDR3 is 14 residues. Looked up from germline, CDR1 is LNHDA and CDR2 is SQIVND (reference sequence). Trimming at V came to 3 bases and at J to 2 bases, leaving 0 bases not matched to a gene. The entire variable domain, with the rest obtained from reference TRBV19 and TRBJ1-2, is as follows: DGGITQSPKYLFRKEGQNVTLSCEQNLNHDAMYWYRQDPGQGLRLIYYSQIVNDFQKGDIAEGYSVSREKKESFPLTVTSAQKNPTAFYLCASSMGQGNYGYTFGSGTRLTVV.

This clonotype showed up just a few times. The chain uses TRBV29-1 and TRBJ2-3, with a weak D call TRBD2 (5 bases). Trimming shortened V by 6 bases and J by 5 bases, and 15 bases separated the two germline ends. The CDR3 spans 13 residues. Germline lookup yields CDR1 SQVTM and CDR2 ANQGSEA. This CDR3 is CSVGPGRGDTQYF. The CDR3 coding sequence is TGCAGCGTCGGTCCGGGGAGAGGAGATACGCAGTATTTT.

This clonotype was recorded at least ten times. The V call is TRBV7-2, the J call TRBJ2-5; D remains ambiguous. CDR3 length: 13 residues. V lost 2 bases to trimming and J lost 5 bases, with 9 bases between them. The V gene's germline CDR1 is SGHTA and CDR2 FQGNSA. CDR3 DNA: TGTGCCAGCAGCTTAACACGCGAGGAGACCCAGTACTTC. It encodes CASSLTREETQYF.

This clonotype was counted a few times. V usage is TRBV4-3 and J usage is TRBJ1-6; 7 bases map to TRBD1. The V gene's germline CDR1 is LGHNA and CDR2 YSLEER. V was clipped by 0 bases and J by 5 bases; unmatched bases: 10. The CDR3 sequence is 18 residues long. CDR3 sequence (DNA): TGCGCCAGCAGCCAAGAGCGGCAGGGGGTAGGGAATAATTCACCCCTCCACTTT. Its protein is CASSQERQGVGNNSPLHF.

The chain employs TRBV12-3 or TRBV12-4 and TRBJ1-4; maybe TRBD1 (5 bases). The CDR3 is made up of 13 amino acids. Trimming removed 5 bases at V and 11 bases at J, with 15 bases between. Written as DNA, the CDR3 is TGTGCCAGCAGTACGGGGGATGGGCGGAAACTGTTTTTT. It codes for CASSTGDGRKLFF.

The V gene is TRBV7-2, the J gene TRBJ1-1, with unresolved D. This CDR3 is built from 14 residues. From germline, CDR1 is SGHTA and CDR2 FQGNSA. Trimming removed 5 bases from V and 2 bases from J, with 12 bases in between. The CDR3 sequence is CASSPFAVNTEAFF. CDR3 nucleotide sequence: TGTGCCAGCAGCCCGTTTGCAGTTAACACTGAAGCTTTCTTT.

The chain employs TRBV5-1 and TRBJ2-5; 8 bases agree with TRBD1. With 3 bases clipped from V and 5 bases from J, the junction kept 12 bases outside the gene matches. The CDR3 is made up of 16 amino acids. In germline, CDR1 is SGHRS, CDR2 YFSETQ. The CDR3 DNA is TGCGCCAGCAGCTGGCGAGCTCCAGGGGGCCTGGAGACCCAGTACTTC. It is translated as CASSWRAPGGLETQYF.

The V gene is TRBV20-1, the J gene TRBJ1-2; D remains unclear. CDR3 length: 12 amino acids. CDR1 and CDR2 from the germline V gene are DFQATT and SNEGSKA (reference sequence). Trimming took 0 bases from V and 10 from J, leaving 12 bases between them. The CDR3 sequence is CSARDSGVYYTF. In nucleotides, the CDR3 is TGCAGTGCTAGAGATTCCGGGGTCTACTACACCTTC.

This clonotype was detected only a few times. V and J are TRBV19 and TRBJ2-7; TRBD1 is a possible D gene (5 bases). Germline V gene lookup returns CDR1 LNHDA and CDR2 SQIVND (reference sequence). The CDR3 extends over 14 amino acids. The V end was cut by 4 bases, the J end by 2 bases, with 12 bases between. CDR3 sequence: CASSSRQLPYEQYF. The CDR3 nucleotides read TGTGCCAGTAGTAGCCGACAGCTTCCCTACGAGCAGTACTTC. Full variable domain (outside the CDR3, taken from reference TRBV19 and TRBJ2-7): DGGITQSPKYLFRKEGQNVTLSCEQNLNHDAMYWYRQDPGQGLRLIYYSQIVNDFQKGDIAEGYSVSREKKESFPLTVTSAQKNPTAFYLCASSSRQLPYEQYFGPGTRLTVT.

The chain has TRBV3-1 and TRBJ1-1; the D is unclear. There are 14 residues in the CDR3. V was pared by 3 bases and J by 3 bases, with 11 bases between. CDR1 and CDR2 (germline): LGHDT, YNNKEL (reference sequence). CDR3 sequence (DNA): TGTGCCAGCAGCCAGAGGAAGAGGGACACTGAAGCTTTCTTT. Protein product: CASSQRKRDTEAFF.

This clonotype was seen more than once but under ten times. This chain uses TRBV5-1 with TRBJ1-4; D is unresolved. The ends were cut back, 6 bases at V and 3 bases at J, with 12 bases in the middle. From germline, CDR1 is SGHRS and CDR2 YFSETQ. The CDR3 spans 14 residues. The CDR3 coding sequence is TGCGCCAGCACCATAAGGTTCCCTAATGAAAAACTGTTTTTT. Its protein is CASTIRFPNEKLFF.

This clonotype was detected a few times. The chain recombines TRBV7-3 with TRBJ1-1; TRBD1 matches at 8 bases. CDR1 is SGHTA and CDR2 is FQGTGA in the germline V gene. The CDR3 loop spans 18 amino acids. The V segment lost 0 bases and the J segment 4 bases; nucleotides outside the gene matches: 13. CDR3 sequence reads: CASSLTPLGQVIGTEAFF. The DNA of the CDR3 is TGTGCCAGCAGCTTAACACCCTTGGGACAGGTGATCGGCACTGAAGCTTTCTTT.

The V and J genes are TRBV7-9 and TRBJ2-5, with D possibly being TRBD1 (6 bases). Germline CDR1 is SEHNR and CDR2 is FQNEAQ (reference sequence). The CDR3 length is 14 residues. V gave up 2 bases and J gave up 9 bases, with 16 bases separating them. The CDR3 nucleotides read TGTGCCAGCAGCTTACGCGTGGGGGCTGGGGCCCAGTACTTC. This sequence encodes CASSLRVGAGAQYF.

This clonotype turned up a few times. This chain uses TRBV18 with TRBJ2-3; D is ambiguous. Germline V gene sequence: CDR1 KGHSH, CDR2 LQKENI. Deletions cut 6 bases from V and 3 bases from J, with 19 bases between. The CDR3 is 16 amino acids. CDR3 protein: CASSPLPTLGTDTQYF. The CDR3 nucleotides read TGTGCCAGCTCCCCGCTCCCTACCTTGGGGACAGATACGCAGTATTTT.

J is TRBJ2-3 and V is TRBV7-3, with 10 bases lining up with TRBD2. Germline CDR1 and CDR2: SGHTA and FQGTGA. The CDR3 spans 19 residues. J lost 2 bases, V lost 4 bases, and 15 bases had no gene match. The chain's CDR3 is CASSYYASGGPDDTDTQYF. The CDR3 coding sequence is TGTGCCAGCAGCTATTATGCTAGCGGGGGCCCTGACGACACAGATACGCAGTATTTT.

A few counts support this clonotype. This chain uses TRBV7-2 with TRBJ2-2; no clear D. Germline V gene data show CDR1 as SGHTA and CDR2 as FQGNSA. V was clipped by 8 bases and J by 3 bases, with 7 bases between them. The CDR3 runs to 12 residues. The CDR3 is CASGPYTGELFF. CDR3 coding DNA: TGTGCCAGCGGTCCCTACACCGGGGAGCTGTTTTTT.

The chain employs TRBV4-3 and TRBJ2-2; possible D gene TRBD2, 6 bases. V lost 5 bases and J 0 bases, leaving 10 bases between the germline ends. The germline CDR1 and CDR2 sequences are LGHNA and YSLEER. CDR3 length: 15 amino acids. This CDR3 is CASSTGVANTGELFF. The CDR3 DNA reads as TGCGCCAGCAGCACGGGGGTCGCGAACACCGGGGAGCTGTTTTTT.

The chain joins TRBV7-3 to TRBJ2-3; 12 nucleotides match TRBD2. CDR3 size: 16 residues. Germline CDR1 and CDR2: SGHTA and FQGTGA. V shed 5 bases, J shed 3 bases, and the junction held 6 bases outside the gene matches. CDR3 loop: CASSNPTSGGTDTQYF. The CDR3 DNA sequence: TGTGCCAGCAGCAATCCTACTAGCGGGGGGACAGATACGCAGTATTTT. Filled out from reference TRBV7-3 and TRBJ2-3, the complete variable domain reads GAGVSQTPSNKVTEKGKYVELRCDPISGHTALYWYRQSLGQGPEFLIYFQGTGAADDSGLPNDRFFAVRPEGSVSTLKIQRTERGDSAVYLCASSNPTSGGTDTQYFGPGTRLTVL.

The table lists this clonotype with a few counts. The chain is built from TRBV7-8 and TRBJ2-1, with no clear D. There are 15 residues in the CDR3. Germline-derived CDR1 and CDR2 are SGHVS and FQNEAQ. The V gene lost 5 bases and the J gene lost 10 bases, with 21 bases spanning the gap. The DNA for the CDR3 is TGTGCCAGCAGCCCCGACTCGGTACCAACGCGGGAGCAGTTCTTC. It codes for CASSPDSVPTREQFF. Full variable domain (rest looked up from reference TRBV7-8 and TRBJ2-1): GAGVSQSPRYKVAKRGQDVALRCDPISGHVSLFWYQQALGQGPEFLTYFQNEAQLDKSGLPSDRFFAERPEGSVSTLKIQRTQQEDSAVYLCASSPDSVPTREQFFGPGTRLTVL.

The table lists this clonotype with a few counts. The genes are TRBV28 and TRBJ2-1; a possible D gene is TRBD2 (6 bases). This CDR3 is built from 17 residues. CDR1 is MDHEN, CDR2 SYDVKM, per germline. V was trimmed by 6 bases and J by 0 bases, leaving 18 bases between them. Written as DNA, the CDR3 is TGTGCCAGCAGCCGTAGGTGGGGGGTGGGCTCCTACAATGAGCAGTTCTTC. It specifies CASSRRWGVGSYNEQFF. The variable domain in full, completed from reference TRBV28 and TRBJ2-1, reads DVKVTQSSRYLVKRTGEKVFLECVQDMDHENMFWYRQDPGLGLRLIYFSYDVKMKEKGDIPEGYSVSREKKERFSLILESASTNQTSMYLCASSRRWGVGSYNEQFFGPGTRLTVL.